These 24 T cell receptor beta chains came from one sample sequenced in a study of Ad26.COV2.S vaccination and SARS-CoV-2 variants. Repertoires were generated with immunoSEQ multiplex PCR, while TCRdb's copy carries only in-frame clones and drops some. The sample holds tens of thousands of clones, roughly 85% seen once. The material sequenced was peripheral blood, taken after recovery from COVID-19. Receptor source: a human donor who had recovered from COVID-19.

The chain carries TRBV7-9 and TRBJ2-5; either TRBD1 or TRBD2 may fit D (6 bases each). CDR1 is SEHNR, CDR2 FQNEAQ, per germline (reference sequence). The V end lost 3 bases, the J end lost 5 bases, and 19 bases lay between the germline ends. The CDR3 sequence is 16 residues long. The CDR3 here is CASSFGRDTRGETQYF. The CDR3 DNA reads TGTGCCAGCAGCTTCGGCAGGGACACCCGGGGGGAGACCCAGTACTTC.

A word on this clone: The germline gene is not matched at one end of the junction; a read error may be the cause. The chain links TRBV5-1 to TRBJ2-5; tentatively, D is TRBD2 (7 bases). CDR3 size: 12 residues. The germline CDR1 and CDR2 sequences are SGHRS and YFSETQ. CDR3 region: CASSWDTSEENF. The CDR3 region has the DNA TGCGCCAGCAGCTGGGACACTAGCGAGGAAAACTTC.

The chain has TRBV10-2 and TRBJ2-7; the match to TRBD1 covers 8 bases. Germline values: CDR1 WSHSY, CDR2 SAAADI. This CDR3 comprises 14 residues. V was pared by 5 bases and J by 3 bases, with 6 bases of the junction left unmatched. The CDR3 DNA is TGCGCCAGCAGTTTACAGGGGGAAGTCTACGAGCAGTACTTC. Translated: CASSLQGEVYEQYF.

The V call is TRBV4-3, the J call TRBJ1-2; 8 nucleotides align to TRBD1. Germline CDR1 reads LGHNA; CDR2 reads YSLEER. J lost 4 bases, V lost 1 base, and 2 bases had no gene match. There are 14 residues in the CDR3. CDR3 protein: CASSQAQGGYGYTF. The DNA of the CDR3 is TGCGCCAGCAGCCAAGCACAGGGGGGCTATGGCTACACCTTC.

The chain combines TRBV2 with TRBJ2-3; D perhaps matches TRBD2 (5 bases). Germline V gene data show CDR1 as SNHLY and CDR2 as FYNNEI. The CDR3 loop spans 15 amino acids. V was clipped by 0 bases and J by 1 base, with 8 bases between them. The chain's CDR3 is CASSEAGVGTDTQYF. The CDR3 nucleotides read TGTGCCAGCAGTGAAGCGGGAGTCGGCACAGATACGCAGTATTTT.

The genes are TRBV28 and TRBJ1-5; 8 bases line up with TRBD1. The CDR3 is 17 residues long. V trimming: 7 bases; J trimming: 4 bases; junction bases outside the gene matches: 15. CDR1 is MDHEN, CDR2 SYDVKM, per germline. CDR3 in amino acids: CASNSLYMDRENQPQHF. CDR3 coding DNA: TGTGCCAGCAACTCTTTGTACATGGACAGGGAGAATCAGCCCCAGCATTTT. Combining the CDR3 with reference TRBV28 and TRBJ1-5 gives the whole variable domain DVKVTQSSRYLVKRTGEKVFLECVQDMDHENMFWYRQDPGLGLRLIYFSYDVKMKEKGDIPEGYSVSREKKERFSLILESASTNQTSMYLCASNSLYMDRENQPQHFGDGTRLSIL.

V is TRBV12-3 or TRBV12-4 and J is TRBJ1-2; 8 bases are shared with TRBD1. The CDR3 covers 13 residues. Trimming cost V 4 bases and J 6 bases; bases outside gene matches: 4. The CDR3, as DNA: TGTGCCAGCAGTTGGTCAGGGGGCCATGGCTACACCTTC. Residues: CASSWSGGHGYTF.

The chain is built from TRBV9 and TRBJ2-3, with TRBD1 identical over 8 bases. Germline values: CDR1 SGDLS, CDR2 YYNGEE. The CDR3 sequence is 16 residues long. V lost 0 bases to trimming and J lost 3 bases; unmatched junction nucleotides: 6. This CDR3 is CASSVGWQGATDTQYF. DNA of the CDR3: TGTGCCAGCAGCGTAGGGTGGCAGGGGGCGACAGATACGCAGTATTTT.

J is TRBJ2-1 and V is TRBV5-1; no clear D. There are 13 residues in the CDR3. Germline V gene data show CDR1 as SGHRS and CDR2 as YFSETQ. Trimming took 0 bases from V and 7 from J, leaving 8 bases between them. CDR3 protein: CASSLEGHNEQFF. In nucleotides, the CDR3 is TGCGCCAGCAGCTTGGAGGGCCATAATGAGCAGTTCTTC.

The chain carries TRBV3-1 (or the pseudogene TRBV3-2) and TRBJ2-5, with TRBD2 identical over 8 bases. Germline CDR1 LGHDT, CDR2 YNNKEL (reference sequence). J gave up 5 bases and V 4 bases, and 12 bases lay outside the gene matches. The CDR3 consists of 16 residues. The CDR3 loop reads CASSPRQIAGSETQYF. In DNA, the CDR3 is TGTGCCAGCAGCCCGAGACAGATAGCGGGAAGTGAGACCCAGTACTTC.

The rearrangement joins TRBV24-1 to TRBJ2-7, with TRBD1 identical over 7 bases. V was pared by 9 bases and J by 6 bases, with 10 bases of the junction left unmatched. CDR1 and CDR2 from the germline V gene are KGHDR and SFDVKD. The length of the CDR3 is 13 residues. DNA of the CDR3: TGTGCCACCGGAGACAGGGTAAGTGGCGAGCAGTACTTC. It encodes CATGDRVSGEQYF.

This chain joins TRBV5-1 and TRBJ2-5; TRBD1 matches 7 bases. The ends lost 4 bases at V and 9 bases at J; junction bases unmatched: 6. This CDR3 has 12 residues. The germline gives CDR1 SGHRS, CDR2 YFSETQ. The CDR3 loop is CASSQDRSSQYF. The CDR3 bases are TGCGCCAGCAGCCAGGACAGGTCGTCCCAGTACTTC.

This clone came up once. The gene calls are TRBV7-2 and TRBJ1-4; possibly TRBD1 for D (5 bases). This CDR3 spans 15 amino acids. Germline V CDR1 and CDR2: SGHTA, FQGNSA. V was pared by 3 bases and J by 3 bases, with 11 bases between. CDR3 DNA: TGTGCCAGCAGCTTTACAGGTTCAGCTAATGAAAAACTGTTTTTT. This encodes CASSFTGSANEKLFF. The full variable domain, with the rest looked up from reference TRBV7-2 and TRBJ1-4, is GAGVSQSPSNKVTEKGKDVELRCDPISGHTALYWYRQSLGQGLEFLIYFQGNSAPDKSGLPSDRFSAERTGGSVSTLTIQRTQQEDSAVYLCASSFTGSANEKLFFGSGTQLSVL.

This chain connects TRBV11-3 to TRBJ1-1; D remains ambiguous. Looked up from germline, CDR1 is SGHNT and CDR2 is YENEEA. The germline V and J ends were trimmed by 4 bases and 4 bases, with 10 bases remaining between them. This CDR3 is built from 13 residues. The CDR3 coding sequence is TGTGCCAGCAGCTCGCAGTGGGGCACTGAAGCTTTCTTT. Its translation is CASSSQWGTEAFF.

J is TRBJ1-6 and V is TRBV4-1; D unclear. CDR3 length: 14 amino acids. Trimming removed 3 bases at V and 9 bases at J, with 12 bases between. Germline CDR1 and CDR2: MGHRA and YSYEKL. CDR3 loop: CASSQEGPPSPLHF. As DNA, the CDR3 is TGCGCCAGCAGCCAGGAGGGTCCCCCTTCACCCCTCCACTTT.

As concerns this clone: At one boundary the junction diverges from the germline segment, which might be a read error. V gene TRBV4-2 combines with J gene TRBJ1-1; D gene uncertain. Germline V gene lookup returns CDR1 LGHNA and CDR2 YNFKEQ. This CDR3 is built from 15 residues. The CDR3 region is CASSQDWKGNAEAFF. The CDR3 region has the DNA TGTGCCAGCAGCCAAGATTGGAAAGGGAACGCTGAAGCTTTCTTT.

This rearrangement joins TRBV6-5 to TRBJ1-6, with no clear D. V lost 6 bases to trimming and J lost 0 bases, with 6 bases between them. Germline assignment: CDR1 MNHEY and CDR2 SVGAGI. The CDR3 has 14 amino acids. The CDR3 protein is CASRSGSYNSPLHF. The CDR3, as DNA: TGTGCCAGCAGGTCTGGCTCCTATAATTCACCCCTCCACTTT.

This CDR3 reads CASSESSRAETQYF. The CDR3 DNA follows: TGCGCCAGCAGTGAGTCGTCGCGGGCAGAGACCCAGTACTTC. The chain uses TRBV10-1 and TRBJ2-5; a possible D gene is TRBD2 (5 bases). The V and J ends lost 0 bases and 4 bases respectively, with 9 bases between them. This CDR3 has 14 amino acids. Germline CDR1 WNHNN, CDR2 SYGVQD (reference sequence).

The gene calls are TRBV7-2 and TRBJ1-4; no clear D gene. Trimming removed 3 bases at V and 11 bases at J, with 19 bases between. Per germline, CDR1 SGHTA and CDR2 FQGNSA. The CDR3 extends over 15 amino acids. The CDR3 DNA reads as TGTGCCAGCAGCTTGGGGTACCCCAGAAGTGGTAAACTGTTTTTT. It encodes CASSLGYPRSGKLFF. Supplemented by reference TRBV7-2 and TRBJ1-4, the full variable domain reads GAGVSQSPSNKVTEKGKDVELRCDPISGHTALYWYRQSLGQGLEFLIYFQGNSAPDKSGLPSDRFSAERTGGSVSTLTIQRTQQEDSAVYLCASSLGYPRSGKLFFGSGTQLSVL.

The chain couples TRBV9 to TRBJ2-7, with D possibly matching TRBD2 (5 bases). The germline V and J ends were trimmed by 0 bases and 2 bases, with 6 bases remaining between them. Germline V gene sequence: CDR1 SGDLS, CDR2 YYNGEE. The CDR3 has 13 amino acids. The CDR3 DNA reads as TGTGCCAGCAGCGTAGCGGGAACCTACGAGCAGTACTTC. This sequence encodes CASSVAGTYEQYF.

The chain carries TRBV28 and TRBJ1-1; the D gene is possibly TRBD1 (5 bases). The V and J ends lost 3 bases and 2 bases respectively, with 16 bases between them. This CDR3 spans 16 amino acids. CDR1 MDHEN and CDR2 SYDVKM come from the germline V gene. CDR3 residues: CASSFGGDGYNTEAFF. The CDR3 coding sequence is TGTGCCAGCAGTTTTGGGGGGGATGGGTATAACACTGAAGCTTTCTTT.

Here the CDR3 reads CASSGRAQGVTEQYF. In nucleotides, the CDR3 is TGTGCCAGCAGCGGTAGGGCCCAGGGGGTGACCGAGCAGTACTTC. V gene TRBV5-4 combines with J gene TRBJ2-7; TRBD1 matches 7 bases. CDR3 length equals 15 residues. Germline trimming cut 4 bases from V and 6 bases from J; bases unmatched to any gene: 13. Per the germline V gene, CDR1 is SGHNT and CDR2 is YYREEE (reference sequence).

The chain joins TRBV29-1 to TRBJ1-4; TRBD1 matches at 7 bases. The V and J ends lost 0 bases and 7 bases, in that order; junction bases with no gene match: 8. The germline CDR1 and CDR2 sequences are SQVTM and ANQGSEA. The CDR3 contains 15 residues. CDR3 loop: CSVEDRGQGGEKLFF. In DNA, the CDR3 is TGCAGCGTTGAAGATAGAGGGCAGGGGGGTGAAAAACTGTTTTTT.

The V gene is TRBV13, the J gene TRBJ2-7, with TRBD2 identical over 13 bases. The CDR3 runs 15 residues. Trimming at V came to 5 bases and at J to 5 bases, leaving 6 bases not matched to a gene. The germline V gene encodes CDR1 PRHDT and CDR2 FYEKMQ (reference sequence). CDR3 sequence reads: CASSRGLAGLNEQYF. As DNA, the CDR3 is TGTGCCAGCAGCAGGGGACTAGCGGGATTGAACGAGCAGTACTTC.